This entry concerns a single TCR beta chain. No antigen is known for it. The table came from immunoSEQ multiplex PCR; TCRdb's copy has only in-frame clones and leaves some out. The sample contains under 100,000 clones, about four fifths of which appear only once. The data belong to a study of radiotherapy plus CTLA-4 blockade in lung cancer. Findings and caveats of the study: Expansion in blood of tumor-derived TCR clones was seen after radiotherapy plus ipilimumab.

This CDR3 contains 15 residues. V was cut by 4 bases and J by 0 bases, with 10 bases left in between. Per germline, CDR1 SGHRS and CDR2 YFSETQ. This receptor was taken from a human donor with non-small cell lung cancer that progressed on radiotherapy plus ipilimumab. The gene calls are TRBV5-1 and TRBJ2-2, with D perhaps assigned TRBD1 or TRBD2 (5 bases each). The sample here was peripheral blood, taken from a patient treated with radiotherapy plus ipilimumab. CDR3 coding DNA: TGCGCCAGCAGCCGGGACGGCGCGAACACCGGGGAGCTGTTTTTT. Amino acid sequence: CASSRDGANTGELFF.